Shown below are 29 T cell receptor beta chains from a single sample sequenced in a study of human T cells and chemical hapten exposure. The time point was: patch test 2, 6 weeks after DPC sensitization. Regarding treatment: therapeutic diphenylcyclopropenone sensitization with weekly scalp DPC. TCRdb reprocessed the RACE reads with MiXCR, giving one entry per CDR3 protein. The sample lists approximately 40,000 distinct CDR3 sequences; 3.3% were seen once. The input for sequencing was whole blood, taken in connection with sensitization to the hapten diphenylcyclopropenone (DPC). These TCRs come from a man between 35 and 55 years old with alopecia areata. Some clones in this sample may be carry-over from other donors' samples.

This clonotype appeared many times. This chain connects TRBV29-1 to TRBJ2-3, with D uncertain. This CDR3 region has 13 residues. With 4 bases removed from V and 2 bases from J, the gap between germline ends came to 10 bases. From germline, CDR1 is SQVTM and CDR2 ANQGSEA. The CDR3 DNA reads TGCAGCGTTGCCGTTGGAGCCACAGATACGCAGTATTTT. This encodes CSVAVGATDTQYF.

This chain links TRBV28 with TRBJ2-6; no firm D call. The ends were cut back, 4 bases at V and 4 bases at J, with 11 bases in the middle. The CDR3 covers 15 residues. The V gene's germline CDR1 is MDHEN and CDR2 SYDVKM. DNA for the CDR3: TGTGCCAGCAGTTCCCAGGTCGCCGGGGCCAACGTCCTGACTTTC. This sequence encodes CASSSQVAGANVLTF.

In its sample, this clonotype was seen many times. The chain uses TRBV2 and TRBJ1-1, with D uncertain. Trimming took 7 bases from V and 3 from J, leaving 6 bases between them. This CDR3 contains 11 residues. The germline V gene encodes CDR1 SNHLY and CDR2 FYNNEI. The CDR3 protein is CASTAYTEAFF. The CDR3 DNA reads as TGTGCCAGCACAGCTTACACTGAAGCTTTCTTT. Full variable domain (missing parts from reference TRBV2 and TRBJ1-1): EPEVTQTPSHQVTQMGQEVILRCVPISNHLYFYWYRQILGQKVEFLVSFYNNEISEKSEIFDDQFSVERPDGSNFTLKIRSTKLEDSAMYFCASTAYTEAFFGQGTRLTVV.

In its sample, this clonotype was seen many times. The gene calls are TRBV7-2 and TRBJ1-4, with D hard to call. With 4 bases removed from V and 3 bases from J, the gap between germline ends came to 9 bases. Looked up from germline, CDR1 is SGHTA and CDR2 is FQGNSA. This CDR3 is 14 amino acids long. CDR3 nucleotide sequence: TGTGCCAGCAGCTCCTCCCGGGCTAATGAAAAACTGTTTTTT. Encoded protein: CASSSSRANEKLFF.

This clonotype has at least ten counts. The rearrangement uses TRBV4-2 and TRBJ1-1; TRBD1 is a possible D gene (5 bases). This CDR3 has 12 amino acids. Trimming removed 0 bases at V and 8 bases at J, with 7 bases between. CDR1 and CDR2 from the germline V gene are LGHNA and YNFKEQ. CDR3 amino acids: CASSQDQGEAFF. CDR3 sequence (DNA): TGTGCCAGCAGCCAAGATCAGGGAGAAGCTTTCTTT.

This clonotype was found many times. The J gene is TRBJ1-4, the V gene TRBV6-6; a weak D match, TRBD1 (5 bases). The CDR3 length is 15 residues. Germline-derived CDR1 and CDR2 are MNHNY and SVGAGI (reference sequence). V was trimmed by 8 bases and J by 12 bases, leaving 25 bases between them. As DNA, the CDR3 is TGTGCCAGCCGCTCCCCCGGGACGGGGCCCGGGGAACTGTTTTTT. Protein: CASRSPGTGPGELFF.

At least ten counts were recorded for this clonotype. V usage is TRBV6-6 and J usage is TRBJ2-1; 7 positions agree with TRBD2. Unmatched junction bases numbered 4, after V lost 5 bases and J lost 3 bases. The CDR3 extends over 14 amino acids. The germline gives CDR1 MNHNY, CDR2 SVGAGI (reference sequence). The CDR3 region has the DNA TGTGCCAGCAGTGATCCTAGCGGCTACAATGAGCAGTTCTTC. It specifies CASSDPSGYNEQFF.

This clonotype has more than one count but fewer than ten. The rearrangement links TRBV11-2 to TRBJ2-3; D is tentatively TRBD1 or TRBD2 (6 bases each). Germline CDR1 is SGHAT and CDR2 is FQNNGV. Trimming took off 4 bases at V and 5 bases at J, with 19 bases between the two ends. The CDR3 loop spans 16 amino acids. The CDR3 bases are TGTGCCAGCAGCTCAGAGCTAGGGGGGAGAGGAGATACGCAGTATTTT. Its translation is CASSSELGGRGDTQYF. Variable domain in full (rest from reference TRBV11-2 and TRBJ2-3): EAGVAQSPRYKIIEKRQSVAFWCNPISGHATLYWYQQILGQGPKLLIQFQNNGVVDDSQLPKDRFSAERLKGVDSTLKIQPAKLEDSAVYLCASSSELGGRGDTQYFGPGTRLTVL.

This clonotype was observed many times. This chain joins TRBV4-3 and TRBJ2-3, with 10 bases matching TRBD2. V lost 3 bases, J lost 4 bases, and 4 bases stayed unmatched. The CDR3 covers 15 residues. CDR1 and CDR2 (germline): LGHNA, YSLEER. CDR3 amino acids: CASSQGLALADTQYF. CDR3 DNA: TGCGCCAGCAGCCAGGGACTAGCGCTCGCAGATACGCAGTATTTT.

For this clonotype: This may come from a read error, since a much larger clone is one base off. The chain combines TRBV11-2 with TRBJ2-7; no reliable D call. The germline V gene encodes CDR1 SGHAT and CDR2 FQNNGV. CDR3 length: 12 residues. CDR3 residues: CASSLGRVEQCF. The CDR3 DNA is TGTGCCAGCAGCTTAGGAAGGGTCGAGCAGTGCTTC.

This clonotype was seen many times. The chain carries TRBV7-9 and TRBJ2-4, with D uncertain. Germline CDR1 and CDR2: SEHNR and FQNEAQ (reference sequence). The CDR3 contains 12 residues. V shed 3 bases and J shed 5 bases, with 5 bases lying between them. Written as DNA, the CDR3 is TGTGCCAGCAGCTTCTTCGAAAACATTCAGTACTTC. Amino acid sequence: CASSFFENIQYF.

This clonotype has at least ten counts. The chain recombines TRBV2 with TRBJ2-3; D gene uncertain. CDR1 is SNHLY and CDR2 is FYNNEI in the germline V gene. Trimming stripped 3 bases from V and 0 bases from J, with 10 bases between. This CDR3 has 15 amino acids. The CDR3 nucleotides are TGTGCCAGCAGTGATAGCAGCTCTAGCACAGATACGCAGTATTTT. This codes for CASSDSSSSTDTQYF.

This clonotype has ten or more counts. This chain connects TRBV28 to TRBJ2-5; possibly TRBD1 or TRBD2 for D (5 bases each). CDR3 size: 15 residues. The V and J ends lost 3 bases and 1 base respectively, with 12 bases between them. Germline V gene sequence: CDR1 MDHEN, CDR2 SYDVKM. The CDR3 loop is CASSFKGRPQETQYF. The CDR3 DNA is TGTGCCAGCAGTTTCAAGGGACGGCCCCAAGAGACCCAGTACTTC.

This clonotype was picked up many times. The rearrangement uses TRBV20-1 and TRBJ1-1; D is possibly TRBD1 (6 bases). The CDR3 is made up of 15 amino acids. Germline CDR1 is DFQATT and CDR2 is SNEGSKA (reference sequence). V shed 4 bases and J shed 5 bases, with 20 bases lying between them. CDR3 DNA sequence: TGCAGTGCTAAACTTACACAGGGCCAGGGAACTGAAGCTTTCTTT. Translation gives CSAKLTQGQGTEAFF.

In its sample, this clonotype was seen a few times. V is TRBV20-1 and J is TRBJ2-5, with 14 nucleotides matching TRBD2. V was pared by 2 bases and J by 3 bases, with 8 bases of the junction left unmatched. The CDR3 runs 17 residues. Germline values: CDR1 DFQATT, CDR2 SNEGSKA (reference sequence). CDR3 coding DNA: TGCAGTGCTAGAAACCGACTAGCGGGAGGGATAGAAGAGACCCAGTACTTC. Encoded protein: CSARNRLAGGIEETQYF.

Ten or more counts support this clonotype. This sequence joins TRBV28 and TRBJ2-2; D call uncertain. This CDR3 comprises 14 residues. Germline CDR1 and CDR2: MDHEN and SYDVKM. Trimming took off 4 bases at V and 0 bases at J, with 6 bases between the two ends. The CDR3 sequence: CASSSAANTGELFF. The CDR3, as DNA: TGTGCCAGCAGTTCTGCGGCGAACACCGGGGAGCTGTTTTTT.

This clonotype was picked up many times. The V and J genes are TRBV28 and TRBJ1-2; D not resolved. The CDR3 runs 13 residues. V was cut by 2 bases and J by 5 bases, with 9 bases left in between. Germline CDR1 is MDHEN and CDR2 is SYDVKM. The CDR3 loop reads CASSLRSAYGYTF. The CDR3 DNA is TGTGCCAGCAGTTTAAGGTCGGCTTATGGCTACACCTTC.

The CDR3 here is CASRRTGKGYGYTF. For the CDR3, the DNA is TGTGCCAGCAGGCGGACAGGGAAAGGCTATGGCTACACCTTC. The J gene is TRBJ1-2, the V gene TRBV3-1, with 8 nucleotides matching TRBD1. The germline CDR1 and CDR2 sequences are LGHDT and YNNKEL (reference sequence). V dropped 6 bases and J dropped 4; count of bases not matched to a gene: 7. The CDR3 spans 14 residues.

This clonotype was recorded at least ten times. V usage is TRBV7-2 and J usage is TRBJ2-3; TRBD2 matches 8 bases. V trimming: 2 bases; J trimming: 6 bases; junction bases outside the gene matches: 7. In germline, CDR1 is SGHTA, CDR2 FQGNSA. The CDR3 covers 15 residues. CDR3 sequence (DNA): TGTGCCAGCAGCTTAAGCGGGAGATCAGGCGATACGCAGTATTTT. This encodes CASSLSGRSGDTQYF. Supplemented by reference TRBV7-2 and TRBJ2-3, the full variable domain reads GAGVSQSPSNKVTEKGKDVELRCDPISGHTALYWYRQSLGQGLEFLIYFQGNSAPDKSGLPSDRFSAERTGGSVSTLTIQRTQQEDSAVYLCASSLSGRSGDTQYFGPGTRLTVL.

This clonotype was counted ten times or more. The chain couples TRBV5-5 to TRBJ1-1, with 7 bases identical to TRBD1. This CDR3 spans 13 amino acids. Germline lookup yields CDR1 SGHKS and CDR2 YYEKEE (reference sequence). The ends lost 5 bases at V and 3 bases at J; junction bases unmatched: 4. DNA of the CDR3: TGTGCCAGCAGAATTACAGGGGACACTGAAGCTTTCTTT. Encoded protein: CASRITGDTEAFF.

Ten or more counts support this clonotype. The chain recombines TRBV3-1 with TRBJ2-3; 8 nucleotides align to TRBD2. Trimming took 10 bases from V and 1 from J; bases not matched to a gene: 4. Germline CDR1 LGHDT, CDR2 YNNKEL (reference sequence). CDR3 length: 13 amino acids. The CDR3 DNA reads TGTGCCAAACAAGCGGGGGGCACAGATACGCAGTATTTT. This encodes CAKQAGGTDTQYF.

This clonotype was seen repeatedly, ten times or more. CDR3 loop: CASSYSIRASGRPFPTDTQYF. Written as DNA, the CDR3 is TGTGCCAGCAGTTACTCGATCAGGGCTAGCGGGAGGCCTTTTCCCACAGATACGCAGTATTTT. J is TRBJ2-3 and V is TRBV6-5, with TRBD2 matching over 11 bases. Germline trimming cut 0 bases from V and 2 bases from J; bases unmatched to any gene: 16. Germline V gives CDR1 MNHEY, CDR2 SVGAGI. The CDR3 runs to 21 residues.

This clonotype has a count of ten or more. CDR3 sequence reads: CASCQGQLTYEQYF. In DNA form, the CDR3 reads TGCGCCAGCTGCCAGGGACAGCTCACCTACGAGCAGTACTTC. The chain recombines TRBV5-1 with TRBJ2-7; 7 bases agree with TRBD1. With V trimmed by 7 bases and J by 2 bases, 9 bases remained unmatched. In germline, CDR1 is SGHRS, CDR2 YFSETQ. The CDR3 totals 14 residues.

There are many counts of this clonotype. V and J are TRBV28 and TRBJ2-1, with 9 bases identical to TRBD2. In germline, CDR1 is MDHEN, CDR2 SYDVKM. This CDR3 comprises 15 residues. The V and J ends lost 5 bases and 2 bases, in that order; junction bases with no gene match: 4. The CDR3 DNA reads TGTGCCAGCAGTCCAGTAGCGGGGGCCTACAATGAGCAGTTCTTC. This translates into CASSPVAGAYNEQFF.

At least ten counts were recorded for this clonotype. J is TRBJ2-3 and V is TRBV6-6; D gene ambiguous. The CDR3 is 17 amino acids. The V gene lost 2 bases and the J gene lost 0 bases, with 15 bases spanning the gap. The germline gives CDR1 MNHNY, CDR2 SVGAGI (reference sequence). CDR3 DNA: TGTGCCAGCAGTTACCCCGGACCCACCGGTAGCACAGATACGCAGTATTTT. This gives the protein CASSYPGPTGSTDTQYF.

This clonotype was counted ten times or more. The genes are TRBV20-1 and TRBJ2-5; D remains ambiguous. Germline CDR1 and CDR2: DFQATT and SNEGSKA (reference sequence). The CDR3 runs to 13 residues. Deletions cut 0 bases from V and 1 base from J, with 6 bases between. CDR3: CSARDNSQETQYF. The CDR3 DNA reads TGCAGTGCTAGAGATAACTCCCAAGAGACCCAGTACTTC.

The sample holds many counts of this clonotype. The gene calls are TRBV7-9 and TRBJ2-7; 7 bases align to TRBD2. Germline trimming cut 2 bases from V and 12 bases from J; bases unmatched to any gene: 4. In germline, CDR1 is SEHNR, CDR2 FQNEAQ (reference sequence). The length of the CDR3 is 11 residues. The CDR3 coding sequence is TGTGCCAGCAGCTTACTGGGAGGGGTGTACTTC. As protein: CASSLLGGVYF.

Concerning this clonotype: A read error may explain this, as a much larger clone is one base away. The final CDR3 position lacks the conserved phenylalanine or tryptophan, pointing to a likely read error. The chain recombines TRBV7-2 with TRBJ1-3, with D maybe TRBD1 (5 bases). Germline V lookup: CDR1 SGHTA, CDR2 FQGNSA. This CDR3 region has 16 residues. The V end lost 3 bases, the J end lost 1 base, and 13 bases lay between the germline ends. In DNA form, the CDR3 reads TGTGCCAGCAGCTTGGGGGTCAGGTCTTCTGGAAACACCATATATTAT. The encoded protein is CASSLGVRSSGNTIYY.

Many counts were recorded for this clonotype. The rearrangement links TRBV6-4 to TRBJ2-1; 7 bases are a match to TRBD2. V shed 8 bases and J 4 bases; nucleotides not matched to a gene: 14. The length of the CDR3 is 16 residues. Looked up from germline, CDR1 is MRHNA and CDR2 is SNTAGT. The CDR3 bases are TGTGCCAGCGCGTATACCGGGACGGGGGGTTACAATGAGCAGTTCTTC. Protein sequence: CASAYTGTGGYNEQFF.